One sample yielded the 14 T cell receptor beta chains listed below, sequenced in a study of blood T cell repertoires in COVID-19. Using immunoSEQ multiplex PCR, the repertoire was profiled, and TCRdb retains in-frame clones only, with some absent. Counted here are around 300,000 clones, roughly 90% occurring once; the ten biggest clones make up around 1.7%. The sequencing sample was made of PBMCs or T cells enriched from blood (not recorded which). The receptors were gathered from a young woman with acute COVID-19.

The chain combines TRBV6-4 with TRBJ1-2; tentative D call: TRBD1 (5 bases). In germline, CDR1 is MRHNA, CDR2 SNTAGT. CDR3 size: 19 residues. Trimming took off 5 bases at V and 0 bases at J, with 25 bases between the two ends. CDR3 DNA: TGTGCCAGCAGTACACACCGACGACAGTACAGGAGAGCTAACTATGGCTACACCTTC. This translates into CASSTHRRQYRRANYGYTF.

The chain couples TRBV3-1 (or the pseudogene TRBV3-2) to TRBJ1-2; D gene ambiguous. Germline values: CDR1 LGHDT, CDR2 YNNKEL (reference sequence). V lost 4 bases, J lost 4 bases, and 10 bases lay in between. CDR3 length equals 13 residues. As DNA, the CDR3 is TGTGCCAGCAGCCTGGTGAGCTCCTATGGCTACACCTTC. It codes for CASSLVSSYGYTF.

This chain joins TRBV7-9 and TRBJ1-2; no reliable D call. V gave up 1 base and J gave up 4 bases, with 13 bases separating them. CDR3 length: 15 amino acids. Germline V lookup: CDR1 SEHNR, CDR2 FQNEAQ (reference sequence). CDR3: CASSLEEGVIYGYTF. The CDR3 DNA follows: TGTGCCAGCAGCTTAGAAGAGGGTGTGATCTATGGCTACACCTTC.

CDR3 coding DNA: TGTGCCAGCAGTGAGATTCTAGCGTCGGGGAGCTCCTACAATGAGCAGTTCTTC. Protein sequence: CASSEILASGSSYNEQFF. The V call is TRBV6-1, the J call TRBJ2-1; TRBD2 is a possible D gene (6 bases). The CDR3 sequence is 18 residues long. Trimming took off 3 bases at V and 0 bases at J, with 18 bases between the two ends. Germline CDR1 MNHNS, CDR2 SASEGT.

V usage is TRBV4-2 and J usage is TRBJ1-5, with D possibly TRBD1 on 5 matching bases. Deletions cut 0 bases from V and 2 bases from J, with 8 bases between. The CDR3 is made up of 15 amino acids. Germline CDR1 and CDR2: LGHNA and YNFKEQ. The CDR3 loop reads CASSQDWGGNQPQHF. CDR3 bases: TGTGCCAGCAGCCAAGATTGGGGGGGCAATCAGCCCCAGCATTTT.

The chain carries TRBV19 and TRBJ1-5; D remains ambiguous. CDR1 is LNHDA, CDR2 SQIVND, per germline (reference sequence). There are 17 residues in the CDR3. V was cut by 7 bases and J by 0 bases, with 19 bases left in between. In nucleotides, the CDR3 is TGTGCCAGTACCCGTCAGGCAGGTTCTTATAGCAATCAGCCCCAGCATTTT. It is translated as CASTRQAGSYSNQPQHF.

This clone appeared once. CDR3 sequence reads: CASSQDGAGRIYEQYF. CDR3 in DNA: TGTGCCAGCAGCCAAGACGGGGCGGGAAGGATCTACGAGCAGTACTTC. This rearrangement joins TRBV3-1 (or the pseudogene TRBV3-2) to TRBJ2-7, with D maybe TRBD2 (6 bases). Trimming cost V 0 bases and J 3 bases, with 15 bases left between them. The CDR3 is made up of 16 amino acids. Germline V gene sequence: CDR1 LGHDT, CDR2 YNNKEL (reference sequence).

V and J are TRBV6-5 and TRBJ1-4, with no clear D. CDR1 and CDR2 (germline): MNHEY, SVGAGI. The CDR3 has 13 residues. Trimming took off 2 bases at V and 10 bases at J, with 11 bases between the two ends. This chain's CDR3 is CASSYDWEGKLFF. DNA of the CDR3: TGTGCCAGCAGTTACGACTGGGAGGGAAAACTGTTTTTT.

The chain uses TRBV10-3 and TRBJ1-1, with D maybe TRBD1 (5 bases). V shed 5 bases and J shed 2 bases, with 15 bases lying between them. The CDR3 spans 15 residues. Germline V gene data show CDR1 as ENHRY and CDR2 as SYGVKD. The CDR3 loop reads CAISPQGGPNTEAFF. In DNA form, the CDR3 reads TGTGCCATCAGTCCGCAGGGAGGGCCCAACACTGAAGCTTTCTTT.

The genes are TRBV5-8 and TRBJ2-1, with D tentatively TRBD1 (6 bases). Germline lookup yields CDR1 SGHTS and CDR2 YDEGEE. This CDR3 is built from 14 residues. V dropped 2 bases and J dropped 4 bases, with 10 bases sitting between them. CDR3 bases: TGTGCCAGCAGCTTCGGACAGCTTTACAATGAGCAGTTCTTC. The encoded protein is CASSFGQLYNEQFF.

This chain uses TRBV4-1 with TRBJ1-1, with TRBD1 as a possible D gene (5 bases). Germline lookup yields CDR1 MGHRA and CDR2 YSYEKL. Between the trimmed V and J ends, which lost 1 base and 11 bases, there was a span of 14 bases. CDR3 length equals 13 residues. In nucleotides, the CDR3 is TGCGCCAGCAGCCAAGGGATTACAGGTGCGGCTTTCTTT. Protein product: CASSQGITGAAFF.

The rearrangement links TRBV5-1 to TRBJ2-2; the D is unclear. The V gene's germline CDR1 is SGHRS and CDR2 YFSETQ. The CDR3 loop spans 16 amino acids. V lost 1 base, J lost 4 bases, and 14 bases lay in between. CDR3 in DNA: TGCGCCAGCAGCTTGAATCCTCGTGGGCTCACCGGGGAGCTGTTTTTT. This translates into CASSLNPRGLTGELFF.

To note about this clone: The same CDR3 arises from other DNA sequences in this sample as well. J is TRBJ2-7 and V is TRBV5-1, with TRBD2 matching 10 bases. V trimming: 2 bases; J trimming: 0 bases; junction bases outside the gene matches: 2. CDR1 and CDR2 (germline): SGHRS, YFSETQ. The CDR3 consists of 15 residues. CDR3 sequence: CASSLTSGISYEQYF. CDR3 nucleotide sequence: TGCGCCAGCAGCTTAACTAGCGGGATCTCCTACGAGCAGTACTTC.

The chain links TRBV15 to TRBJ2-4; D perhaps matches TRBD1 (5 bases). Per germline, CDR1 LNHNV and CDR2 YYDKDF (reference sequence). CDR3 size: 15 residues. Trimming pared 0 bases from V and 2 bases from J, leaving 8 bases between. CDR3 amino acids: CATSRDSGTKNIQYF. The DNA of the CDR3 is TGTGCCACCAGCAGAGATTCAGGGACCAAAAACATTCAGTACTTC. The full variable domain, with the rest looked up from reference TRBV15 and TRBJ2-4, is DAMVIQNPRYQVTQFGKPVTLSCSQTLNHNVMYWYQQKSSQAPKLLFHYYDKDFNNEADTPDNFQSRRPNTSFCFLDIRSPGLGDTAMYLCATSRDSGTKNIQYFGAGTRLSVL.